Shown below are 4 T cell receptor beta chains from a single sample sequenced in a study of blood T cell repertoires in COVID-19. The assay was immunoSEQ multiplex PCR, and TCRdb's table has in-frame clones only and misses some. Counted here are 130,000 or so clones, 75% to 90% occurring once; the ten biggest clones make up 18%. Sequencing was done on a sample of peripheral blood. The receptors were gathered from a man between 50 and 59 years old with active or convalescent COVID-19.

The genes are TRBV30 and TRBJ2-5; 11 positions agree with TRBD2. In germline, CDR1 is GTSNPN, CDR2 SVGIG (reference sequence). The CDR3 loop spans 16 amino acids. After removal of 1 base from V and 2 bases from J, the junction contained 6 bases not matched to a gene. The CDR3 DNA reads TGTGCCTGGAGTGGGCTAGCGGGGGGAGCTCAAGAGACCCAGTACTTC. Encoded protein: CAWSGLAGGAQETQYF.

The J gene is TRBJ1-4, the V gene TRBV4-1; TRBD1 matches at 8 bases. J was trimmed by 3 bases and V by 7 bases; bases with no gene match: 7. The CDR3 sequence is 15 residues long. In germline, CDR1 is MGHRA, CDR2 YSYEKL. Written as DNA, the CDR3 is TGCGCCAGCACCCCGCCGGGACAGGCTAATGAAAAACTGTTTTTT. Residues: CASTPPGQANEKLFF.

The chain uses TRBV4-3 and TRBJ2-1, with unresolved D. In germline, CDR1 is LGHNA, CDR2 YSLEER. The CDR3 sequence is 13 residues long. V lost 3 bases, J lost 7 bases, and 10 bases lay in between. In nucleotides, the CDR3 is TGCGCCAGCAGCCACCCCGGCAGGAATGAGCAGTTCTTC. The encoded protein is CASSHPGRNEQFF.

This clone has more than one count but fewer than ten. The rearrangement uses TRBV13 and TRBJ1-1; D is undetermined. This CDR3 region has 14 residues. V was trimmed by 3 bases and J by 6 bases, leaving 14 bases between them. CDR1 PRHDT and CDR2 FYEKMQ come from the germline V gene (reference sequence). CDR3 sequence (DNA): TGTGCCAGCAGCTTCCCCGGGAGACGCGCTGAAGCTTTCTTT. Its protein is CASSFPGRRAEAFF.